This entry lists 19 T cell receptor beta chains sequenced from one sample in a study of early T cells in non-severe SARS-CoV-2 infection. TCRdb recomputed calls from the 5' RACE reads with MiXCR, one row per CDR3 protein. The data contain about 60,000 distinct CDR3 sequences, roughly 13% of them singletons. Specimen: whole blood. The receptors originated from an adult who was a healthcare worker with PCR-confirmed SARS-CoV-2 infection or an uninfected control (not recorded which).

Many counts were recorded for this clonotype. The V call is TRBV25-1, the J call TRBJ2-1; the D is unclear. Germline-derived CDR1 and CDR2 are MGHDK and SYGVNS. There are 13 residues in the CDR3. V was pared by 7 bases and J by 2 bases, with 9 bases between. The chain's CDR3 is CASMPFAYNEQFF. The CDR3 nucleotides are TGTGCCAGCATGCCCTTTGCCTACAATGAGCAGTTCTTC.

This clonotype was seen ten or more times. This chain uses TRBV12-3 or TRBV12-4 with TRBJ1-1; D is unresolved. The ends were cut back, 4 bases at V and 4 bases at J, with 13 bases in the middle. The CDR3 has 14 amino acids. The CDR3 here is CASSYGPGFTEAFF. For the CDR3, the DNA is TGTGCCAGCAGTTATGGTCCGGGGTTCACTGAAGCTTTCTTT.

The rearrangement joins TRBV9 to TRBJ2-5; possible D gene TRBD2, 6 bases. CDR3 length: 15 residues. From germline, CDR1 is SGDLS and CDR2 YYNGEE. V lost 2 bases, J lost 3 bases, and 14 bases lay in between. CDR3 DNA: TGTGCCAGCAGCGTCGAGGGACTGACAAAAGAGACCCAGTACTTC. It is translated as CASSVEGLTKETQYF.

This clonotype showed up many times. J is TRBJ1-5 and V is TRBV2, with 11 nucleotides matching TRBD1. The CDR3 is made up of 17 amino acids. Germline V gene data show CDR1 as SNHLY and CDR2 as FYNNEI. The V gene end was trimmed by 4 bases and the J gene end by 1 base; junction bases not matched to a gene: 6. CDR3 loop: CASSGTGGGGSNQPQHF. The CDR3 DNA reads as TGTGCCAGCAGTGGGACAGGGGGCGGCGGAAGCAATCAGCCCCAGCATTTT.

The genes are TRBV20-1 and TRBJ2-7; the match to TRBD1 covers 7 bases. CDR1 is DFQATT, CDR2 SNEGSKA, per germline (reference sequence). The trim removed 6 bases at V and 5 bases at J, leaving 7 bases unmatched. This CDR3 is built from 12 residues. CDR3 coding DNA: TGCAGTGCCCAGGGGGACCGAGACGAGCAGTACTTC. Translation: CSAQGDRDEQYF.

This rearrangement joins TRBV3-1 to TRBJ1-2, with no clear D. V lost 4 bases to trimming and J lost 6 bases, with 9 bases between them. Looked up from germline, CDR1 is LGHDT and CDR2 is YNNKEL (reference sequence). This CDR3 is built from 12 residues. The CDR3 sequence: CASSPGPNGYTF. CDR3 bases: TGTGCCAGCAGCCCCGGACCGAATGGCTACACCTTC.

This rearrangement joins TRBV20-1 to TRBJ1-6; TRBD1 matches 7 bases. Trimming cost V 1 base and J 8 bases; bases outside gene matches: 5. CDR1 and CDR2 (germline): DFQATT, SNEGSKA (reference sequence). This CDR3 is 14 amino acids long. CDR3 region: CSARGQGGYSPLHF. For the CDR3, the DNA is TGCAGTGCTAGAGGGCAGGGGGGTTATTCACCCCTCCACTTT.

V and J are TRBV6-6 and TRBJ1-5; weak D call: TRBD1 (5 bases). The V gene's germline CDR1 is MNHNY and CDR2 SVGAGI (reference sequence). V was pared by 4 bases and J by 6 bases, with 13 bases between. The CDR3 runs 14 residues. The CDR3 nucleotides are TGTGCCAGCAGTTCGACAGCTTATATTCAGCCCCAGCATTTT. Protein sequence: CASSSTAYIQPQHF.

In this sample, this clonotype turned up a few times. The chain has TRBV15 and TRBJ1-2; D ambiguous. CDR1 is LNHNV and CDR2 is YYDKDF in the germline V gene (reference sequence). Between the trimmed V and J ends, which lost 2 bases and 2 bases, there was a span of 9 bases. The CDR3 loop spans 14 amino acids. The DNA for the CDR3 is TGTGCCACCAGCAGACCTGGACTGAACTATGGCTACACCTTC. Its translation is CATSRPGLNYGYTF.

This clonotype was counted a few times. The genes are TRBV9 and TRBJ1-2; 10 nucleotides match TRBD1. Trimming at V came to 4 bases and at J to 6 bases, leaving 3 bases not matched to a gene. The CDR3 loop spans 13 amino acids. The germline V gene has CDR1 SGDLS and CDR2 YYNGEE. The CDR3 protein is CASSRGQGNGYTF. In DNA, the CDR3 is TGTGCCAGCAGCCGGGGACAGGGGAATGGCTACACCTTC.

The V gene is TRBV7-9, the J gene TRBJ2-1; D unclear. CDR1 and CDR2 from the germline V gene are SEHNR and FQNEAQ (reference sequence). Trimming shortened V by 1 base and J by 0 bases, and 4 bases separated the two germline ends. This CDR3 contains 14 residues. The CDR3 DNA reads TGTGCCAGCAGCTTAGACAGCTCCTACAATGAGCAGTTCTTC. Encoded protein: CASSLDSSYNEQFF.

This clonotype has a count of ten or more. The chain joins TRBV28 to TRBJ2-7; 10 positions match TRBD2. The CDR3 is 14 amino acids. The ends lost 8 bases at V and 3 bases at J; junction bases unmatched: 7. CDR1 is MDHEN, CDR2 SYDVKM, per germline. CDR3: CASRASGRNYEQYF. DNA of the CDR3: TGTGCCAGCCGAGCTAGCGGGAGAAACTACGAGCAGTACTTC.

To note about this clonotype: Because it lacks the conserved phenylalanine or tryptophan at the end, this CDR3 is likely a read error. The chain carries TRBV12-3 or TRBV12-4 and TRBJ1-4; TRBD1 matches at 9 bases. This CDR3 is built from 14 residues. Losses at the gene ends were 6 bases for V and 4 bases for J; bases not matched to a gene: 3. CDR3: CASRAGQGNEKLFL. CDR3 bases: TGTGCCAGCAGAGCGGGACAGGGTAATGAAAAACTGTTTTTG.

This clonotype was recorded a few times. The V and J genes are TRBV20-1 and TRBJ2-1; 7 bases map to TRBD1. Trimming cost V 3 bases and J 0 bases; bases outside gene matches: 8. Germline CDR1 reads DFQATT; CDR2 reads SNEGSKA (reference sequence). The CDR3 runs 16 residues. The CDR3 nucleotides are TGCAGTGCTAGGGCGGACAGGTTTAGCTCCTACAATGAGCAGTTCTTC. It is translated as CSARADRFSSYNEQFF.

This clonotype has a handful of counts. The CDR3 sequence: CASSDRFYEQYF. The CDR3 DNA reads as TGTGCCAGCAGCGACAGGTTCTACGAGCAGTACTTC. The J gene is TRBJ2-7, the V gene TRBV2, with a tentative D call TRBD1 (6 bases). The CDR3 contains 12 residues. Germline CDR1 reads SNHLY; CDR2 reads FYNNEI. V gave up 6 bases and J gave up 3 bases, with 9 bases separating them. Filled out from reference TRBV2 and TRBJ2-7, the complete variable domain reads EPEVTQTPSHQVTQMGQEVILRCVPISNHLYFYWYRQILGQKVEFLVSFYNNEISEKSEIFDDQFSVERPDGSNFTLKIRSTKLEDSAMYFCASSDRFYEQYFGPGTRLTVT.

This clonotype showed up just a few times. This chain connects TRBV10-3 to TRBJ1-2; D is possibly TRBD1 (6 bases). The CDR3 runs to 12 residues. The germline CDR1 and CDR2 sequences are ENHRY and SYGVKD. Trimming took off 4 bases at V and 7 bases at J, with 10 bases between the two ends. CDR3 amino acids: CAISVQGGGYTF. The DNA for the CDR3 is TGTGCCATCAGTGTACAGGGAGGTGGCTACACCTTC.

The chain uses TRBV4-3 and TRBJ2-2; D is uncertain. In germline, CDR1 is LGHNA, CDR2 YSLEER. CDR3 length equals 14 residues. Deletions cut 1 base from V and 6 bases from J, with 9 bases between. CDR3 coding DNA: TGCGCCAGCAGCCAAGGGCGACGGTCCGGGGAGCTGTTTTTT. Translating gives CASSQGRRSGELFF.

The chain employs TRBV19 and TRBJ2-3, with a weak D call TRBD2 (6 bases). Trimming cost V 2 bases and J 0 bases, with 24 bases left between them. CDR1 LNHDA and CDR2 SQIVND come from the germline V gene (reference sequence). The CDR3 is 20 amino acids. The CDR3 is CASSIRGLSFEASSTDTQYF. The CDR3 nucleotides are TGTGCCAGTAGTATAAGGGGACTCAGCTTCGAAGCGAGCAGCACAGATACGCAGTATTTT.

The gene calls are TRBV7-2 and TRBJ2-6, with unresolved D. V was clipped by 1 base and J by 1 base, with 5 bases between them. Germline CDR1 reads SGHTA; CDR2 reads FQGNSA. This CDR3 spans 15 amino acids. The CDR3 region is CASSLGWSGANVLTF. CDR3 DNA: TGTGCCAGCAGCTTAGGTTGGTCTGGGGCCAACGTCCTGACTTTC. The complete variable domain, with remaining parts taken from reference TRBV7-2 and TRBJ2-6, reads GAGVSQSPSNKVTEKGKDVELRCDPISGHTALYWYRQSLGQGLEFLIYFQGNSAPDKSGLPSDRFSAERTGGSVSTLTIQRTQQEDSAVYLCASSLGWSGANVLTFGAGSRLTVL.